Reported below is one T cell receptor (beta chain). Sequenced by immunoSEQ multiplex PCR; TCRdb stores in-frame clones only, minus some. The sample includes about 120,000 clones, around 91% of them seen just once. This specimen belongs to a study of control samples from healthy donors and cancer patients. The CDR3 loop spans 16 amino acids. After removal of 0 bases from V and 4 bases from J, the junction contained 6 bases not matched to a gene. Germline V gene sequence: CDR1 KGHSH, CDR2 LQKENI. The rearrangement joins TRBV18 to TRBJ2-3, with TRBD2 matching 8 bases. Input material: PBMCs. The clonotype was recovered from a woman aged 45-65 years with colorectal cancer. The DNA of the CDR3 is TGTGCCAGCTCACCACCCCCCCGCGGGGGGCCAGATACGCAGTATTTT. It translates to CASSPPPRGGPDTQYF.